This record looks at one TCR beta chain sequence and its context. Clones were sequenced by immunoSEQ multiplex PCR, and TCRdb holds only the in-frame ones, with some missing. This table holds 100,000 or so clones, 88% found once. The data belong to a study of blood T cell repertoires in COVID-19. Germline assignment: CDR1 SEHNR and CDR2 FQNEAQ (reference sequence). Trimming took 5 bases from V and 3 from J; bases not matched to a gene: 9. This CDR3 is built from 15 residues. The V call is TRBV7-9, the J call TRBJ1-1; 7 positions agree with TRBD1. Sequenced sample: peripheral blood. This sequence was found in a woman aged 60-70 years with acute or convalescent COVID-19. As DNA, the CDR3 is TGTGCCAGCAGCCAGGGACAGAACCATTACACTGAAGCTTTCTTT. Amino acids: CASSQGQNHYTEAFF.